This T cell receptor (beta chain) was identified during a study of cytomegalovirus exposure and HLA in healthy donors. Comment on this clone: The antigen is not known.

Trimming removed 0 bases at V and 3 bases at J, with 8 bases between. The CDR3 has 15 amino acids. From germline, CDR1 is WNHNN and CDR2 SYGVQD (reference sequence). Study-level results: Likely technical artifact: a cluster of highly shared sequence variants. Sequences of the TCR beta chain were said to predict the HLA-A and HLA-B alleles of most subjects accurately. Both high specificity and high sensitivity reportedly marked the classifier's diagnosis of cytomegalovirus status.

PCR used 60 Vbeta primers and 13 Jbeta primers. The assay was immunoSEQ multiplex PCR, and TCRdb's table has in-frame clones only and misses some. This sample has roughly 120,000 clones; roughly 81% occur once, and the top ten carry about 1%. The rearrangement joins TRBV10-1 to TRBJ2-2, with D tentatively TRBD2 (6 bases). The sequenced sample consisted of PBMCs. The sequence was collected from a woman aged 25 to 39 in good health and CMV-seronegative. The DNA of the CDR3 is TGCGCCAGCAGTGAGTCGCCTAGCGACACCGGGGAGCTGTTTTTT. Encoded protein: CASSESPSDTGELFF.